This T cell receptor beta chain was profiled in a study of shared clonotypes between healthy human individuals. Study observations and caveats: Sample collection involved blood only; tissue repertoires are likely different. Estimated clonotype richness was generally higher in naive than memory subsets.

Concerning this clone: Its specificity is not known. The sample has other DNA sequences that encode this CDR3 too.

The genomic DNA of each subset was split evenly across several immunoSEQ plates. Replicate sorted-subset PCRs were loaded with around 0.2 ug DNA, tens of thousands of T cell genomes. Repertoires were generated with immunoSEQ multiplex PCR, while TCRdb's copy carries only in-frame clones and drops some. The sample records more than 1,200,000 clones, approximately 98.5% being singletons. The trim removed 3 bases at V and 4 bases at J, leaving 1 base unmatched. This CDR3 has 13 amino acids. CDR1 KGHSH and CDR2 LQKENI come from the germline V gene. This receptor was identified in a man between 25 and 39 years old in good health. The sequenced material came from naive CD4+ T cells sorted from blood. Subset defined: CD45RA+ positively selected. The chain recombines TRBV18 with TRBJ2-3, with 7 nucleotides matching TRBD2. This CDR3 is CASSPGGSDTQYF. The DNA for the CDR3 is TGTGCCAGCTCACCGGGGGGGTCAGATACGCAGTATTTT.